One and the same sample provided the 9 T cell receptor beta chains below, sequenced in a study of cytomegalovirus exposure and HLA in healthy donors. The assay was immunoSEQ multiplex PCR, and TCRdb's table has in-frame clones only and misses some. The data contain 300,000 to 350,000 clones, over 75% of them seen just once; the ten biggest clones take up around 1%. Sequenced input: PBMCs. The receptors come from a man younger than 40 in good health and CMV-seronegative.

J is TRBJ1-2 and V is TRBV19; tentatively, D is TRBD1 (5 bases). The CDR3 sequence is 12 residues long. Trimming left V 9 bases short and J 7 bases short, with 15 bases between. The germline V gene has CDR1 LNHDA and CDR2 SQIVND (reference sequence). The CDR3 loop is CASRNLDTGYTF. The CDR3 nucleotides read TGTGCCAGCAGAAACTTGGACACTGGCTACACCTTC.

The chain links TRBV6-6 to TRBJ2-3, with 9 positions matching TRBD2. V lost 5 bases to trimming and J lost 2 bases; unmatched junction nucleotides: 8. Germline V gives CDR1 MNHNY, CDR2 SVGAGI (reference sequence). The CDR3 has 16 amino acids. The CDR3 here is CASSAGTSFTTDTQYF. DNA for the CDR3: TGTGCCAGCAGTGCTGGGACTAGCTTCACCACAGATACGCAGTATTTT.

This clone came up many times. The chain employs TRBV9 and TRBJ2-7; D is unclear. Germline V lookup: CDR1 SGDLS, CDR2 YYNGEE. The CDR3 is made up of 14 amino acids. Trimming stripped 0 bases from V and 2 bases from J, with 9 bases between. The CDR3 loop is CASSVGSRAYEQYF. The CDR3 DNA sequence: TGTGCCAGCAGCGTAGGTAGCAGAGCCTACGAGCAGTACTTC. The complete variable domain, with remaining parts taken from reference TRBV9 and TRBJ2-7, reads DSGVTQTPKHLITATGQRVTLRCSPRSGDLSVYWYQQSLDQGLQFLIQYYNGEERAKGNILERFSAQQFPDLHSELNLSSLELGDSALYFCASSVGSRAYEQYFGPGTRLTVT.

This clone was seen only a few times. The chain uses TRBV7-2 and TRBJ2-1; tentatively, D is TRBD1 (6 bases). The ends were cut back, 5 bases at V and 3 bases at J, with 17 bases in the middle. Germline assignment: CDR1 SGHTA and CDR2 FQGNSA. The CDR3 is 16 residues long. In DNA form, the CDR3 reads TGTGCCAGCAGCCCCCAGGGGACCGTATACTACAATGAGCAGTTCTTC. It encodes CASSPQGTVYYNEQFF.

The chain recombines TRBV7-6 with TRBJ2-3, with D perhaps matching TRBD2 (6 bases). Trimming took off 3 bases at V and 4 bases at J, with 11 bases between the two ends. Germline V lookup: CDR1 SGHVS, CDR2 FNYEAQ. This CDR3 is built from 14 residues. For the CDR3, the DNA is TGTGCCAGCAGCTTGCGCGGGGCGGCAGATACGCAGTATTTT. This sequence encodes CASSLRGAADTQYF. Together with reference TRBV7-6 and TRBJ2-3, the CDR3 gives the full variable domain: GAGVSQSPRYKVTKRGQDVALRCDPISGHVSLYWYRQALGQGPEFLTYFNYEAQQDKSGLPNDRFSAERPEGSISTLTIQRTEQRDSAMYRCASSLRGAADTQYFGPGTRLTVL.

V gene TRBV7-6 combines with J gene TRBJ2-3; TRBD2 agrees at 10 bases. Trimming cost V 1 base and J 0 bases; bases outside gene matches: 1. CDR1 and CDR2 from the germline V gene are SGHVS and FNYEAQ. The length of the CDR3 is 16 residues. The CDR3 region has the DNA TGTGCCAGCAGCTTAGGGACTAGCGGAAGCACAGATACGCAGTATTTT. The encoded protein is CASSLGTSGSTDTQYF.

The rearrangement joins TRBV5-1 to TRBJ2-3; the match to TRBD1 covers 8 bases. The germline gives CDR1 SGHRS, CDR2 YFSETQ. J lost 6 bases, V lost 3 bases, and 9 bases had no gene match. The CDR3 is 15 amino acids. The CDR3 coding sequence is TGCGCCAGCAGCTCCAGGACAGGGCTAGATGATACGCAGTATTTT. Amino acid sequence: CASSSRTGLDDTQYF.

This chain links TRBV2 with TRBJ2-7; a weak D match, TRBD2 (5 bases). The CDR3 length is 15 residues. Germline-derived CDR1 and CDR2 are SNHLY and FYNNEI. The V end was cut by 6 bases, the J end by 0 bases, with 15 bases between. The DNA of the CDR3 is TGTGCCAGCAGCCTCCCCGCAAGCGGCTCCTACGAGCAGTACTTC. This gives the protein CASSLPASGSYEQYF.

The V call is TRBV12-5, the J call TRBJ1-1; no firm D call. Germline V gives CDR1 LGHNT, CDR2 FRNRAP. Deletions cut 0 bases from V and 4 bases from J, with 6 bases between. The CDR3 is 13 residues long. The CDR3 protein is CASGLVLSTEAFF. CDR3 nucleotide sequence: TGTGCTAGTGGTTTGGTTTTATCCACTGAAGCTTTCTTT.